This TCR beta chain was sequenced in a study of cytomegalovirus exposure and HLA in healthy donors. Whole-study context: In an early release, HLA-typed donors contributed tens of millions of unique TCR sequences.

The PCR made use of 60 Vbeta and 13 Jbeta primers. TCRdb's copy holds only in-frame clones and misses some; the assay was immunoSEQ multiplex PCR. Here the sample spans some 120,000 clones, around 75% being singletons. Note on this clone: Its target is unknown.

Germline CDR1 MNHNS, CDR2 SASEGT. After removal of 4 bases from V and 7 bases from J, the junction contained 2 bases not matched to a gene. This CDR3 spans 14 amino acids. Whole-study results and caveats: Cytomegalovirus status was reportedly diagnosed by the classifier with high sensitivity and specificity.

The chain carries TRBV6-1 and TRBJ2-2; 11 positions agree with TRBD2. The sequence was collected from a woman under 30 in good health and CMV-seronegative. The material sequenced was PBMCs. CDR3 nucleotide sequence: TGTGCCAGCAGTGTTAGCGGGGGGGTCGGGGAGCTGTTTTTT. Amino acid sequence: CASSVSGGVGELFF.